Presented here are 23 T cell receptor beta chains from one specimen sequenced in a study of identical twins. TCRdb fed the 5' RACE reads into MiXCR, producing one record per CDR3 protein. The sample records 520,000 or so distinct CDR3 sequences, approximately 22% being singletons. These same records also appear under a second study, on T cells expressing NK-cell markers.

Sequencing was done on a sample of CD4+ T cells sorted from blood. The receptor source for this set is a young woman in good health.

The chain joins TRBV28 to TRBJ2-7; 10 bases map to TRBD1. TRBJ1-2 matches the DNA end more closely, so the J call is doubtful. This CDR3 spans 14 amino acids. Germline CDR1 and CDR2: MDHEN and SYDVKM. CDR3: CASSFDRGLWGYTF. The CDR3 coding sequence is TGTGCCAGCAGTTTTGACAGGGGGCTTTGGGGCTACACCTTC.

V gene TRBV6-5 combines with J gene TRBJ2-3; D not resolved. The germline CDR1 and CDR2 sequences are MNHEY and SVGAGI. The CDR3 contains 13 residues. The V end lost 2 bases, the J end lost 4 bases, and 7 bases lay between the germline ends. The CDR3: CASSYHNADTQYF. DNA of the CDR3: TGTGCCAGCAGTTACCATAACGCAGATACGCAGTATTTT.

In its sample, this clonotype was seen a few times. The J gene is TRBJ2-7, the V gene TRBV20-1, with D unresolved. Trimming took 3 bases from V and 6 from J, leaving 18 bases between them. The length of the CDR3 is 14 residues. CDR1 is DFQATT and CDR2 is SNEGSKA in the germline V gene (reference sequence). CDR3 in amino acids: CSASRASETSEQYF. The CDR3 nucleotides read TGCAGTGCTAGTAGGGCCAGCGAGACCAGCGAGCAGTACTTC.

The V call is TRBV5-1, the J call TRBJ2-3; 10 positions agree with TRBD2. This CDR3 is 16 amino acids long. Unmatched junction bases numbered 3, after V lost 0 bases and J lost 2 bases. Germline V gene sequence: CDR1 SGHRS, CDR2 YFSETQ. The CDR3 here is CASSLVLAGDTDTQYF. The CDR3 region has the DNA TGCGCCAGCAGCTTGGTGCTAGCGGGGGACACAGATACGCAGTATTTT.

This clonotype was counted between two and nine times. The chain has TRBV24-1 and TRBJ2-3, with TRBD1 matching over 7 bases. The CDR3 is made up of 15 amino acids. The V segment lost 2 bases and the J segment 2 bases; nucleotides outside the gene matches: 3. CDR1 is KGHDR and CDR2 is SFDVKD in the germline V gene. CDR3 loop: CATSDSTGPTDTQYF. The CDR3, as DNA: TGTGCCACCAGTGATTCGACAGGGCCCACAGATACGCAGTATTTT.

This clonotype was seen more than once but under ten times. The chain joins TRBV7-3 to TRBJ2-3; D gene ambiguous. The V gene lost 4 bases and the J gene lost 3 bases, with 8 bases spanning the gap. From germline, CDR1 is SGHTA and CDR2 FQGTGA. This CDR3 is 13 amino acids long. As DNA, the CDR3 is TGTGCCAGCAGCTCAAGTAGGACAGATACGCAGTATTTT. Protein: CASSSSRTDTQYF. Full variable domain (missing parts from reference TRBV7-3 and TRBJ2-3): GAGVSQTPSNKVTEKGKYVELRCDPISGHTALYWYRQSLGQGPEFLIYFQGTGAADDSGLPNDRFFAVRPEGSVSTLKIQRTERGDSAVYLCASSSSRTDTQYFGPGTRLTVL.

This clonotype was counted a few times. The V call is TRBV3-1, the J call TRBJ2-7, with D perhaps TRBD1 or TRBD2 (5 bases each). Trimming took off 6 bases at V and 2 bases at J, with 17 bases between the two ends. The CDR3 length is 15 residues. CDR1 and CDR2 (germline): LGHDT, YNNKEL (reference sequence). The CDR3 region is CASRPWKGSAYEQYF. DNA for the CDR3: TGTGCCAGCAGGCCCTGGAAGGGGAGCGCCTACGAGCAGTACTTC.

This clonotype was observed a few times. The chain employs TRBV29-1 and TRBJ1-2, with D unresolved. The V gene's germline CDR1 is SQVTM and CDR2 ANQGSEA. CDR3 length: 10 residues. The ends were cut back, 2 bases at V and 4 bases at J, with 2 bases in the middle. The CDR3 region has the DNA TGCAGCGTTGAAAGCTATGGCTACACCTTC. Residues: CSVESYGYTF.

This clonotype was observed a few times. V gene TRBV7-2 combines with J gene TRBJ2-5, with unresolved D. Germline V lookup: CDR1 SGHTA, CDR2 FQGNSA. The length of the CDR3 is 12 residues. The V gene lost 5 bases and the J gene lost 5 bases, with 9 bases spanning the gap. CDR3 DNA sequence: TGTGCCAGCAGCCCCCAGGCGGAGACCCAGTACTTC. As protein: CASSPQAETQYF.

This clonotype was recorded a few times. The chain has TRBV10-3 and TRBJ2-7, with D perhaps given as TRBD1 or TRBD2 (5 bases each). The V and J ends lost 10 bases and 1 base respectively, with 17 bases between them. CDR3 size: 14 residues. Looked up from germline, CDR1 is ENHRY and CDR2 is SYGVKD. CDR3 coding DNA: TGTGCCAGCAAGTCCGGGACGGCATCCTACGAGCAGTACTTC. Translated: CASKSGTASYEQYF.

This clonotype turned up a few times. CDR3 DNA: TGCAGTGCCTCCCCCCCGATAACCTACGAGCAGTACTTC. It specifies CSASPPITYEQYF. The gene calls are TRBV20-1 and TRBJ2-7; no clear D gene. CDR1 and CDR2 (germline): DFQATT, SNEGSKA (reference sequence). The CDR3 totals 13 residues. Trimming took off 6 bases at V and 2 bases at J, with 14 bases between the two ends.

This clonotype has more than one count but fewer than ten. The chain joins TRBV20-1 to TRBJ2-1, with 7 bases lining up with TRBD2. The CDR3 runs to 16 residues. CDR1 DFQATT and CDR2 SNEGSKA come from the germline V gene (reference sequence). Unmatched junction bases numbered 7, after V lost 0 bases and J lost 2 bases. This CDR3 is CSARDQRGGTYNEQFF. CDR3 in DNA: TGCAGTGCTAGAGATCAGCGGGGAGGCACCTACAATGAGCAGTTCTTC.

This clonotype was detected only a few times. CDR3 nucleotide sequence: TGTGCCACCAGTGATTCTAACGACCATCAAGAGACCCAGTACTTC. This gives the protein CATSDSNDHQETQYF. The chain couples TRBV24-1 to TRBJ2-5, with D hard to call. Germline CDR1 is KGHDR and CDR2 is SFDVKD. The CDR3 spans 15 residues. V was clipped by 2 bases and J by 2 bases, with 11 bases between them.

This chain joins TRBV12-3 or TRBV12-4 and TRBJ2-7; 13 bases align to TRBD2. CDR3 length equals 19 residues. V gave up 7 bases and J gave up 6 bases; unmatched junction bases: 21. The CDR3 region is CASTPYPPPGLAGSSEQYF. The DNA for the CDR3 is TGTGCCAGCACCCCCTATCCTCCCCCGGGACTAGCGGGATCGTCCGAGCAGTACTTC.

This chain joins TRBV7-2 and TRBJ1-2; tentative D call: TRBD1 (5 bases). Germline V gene lookup returns CDR1 SGHTA and CDR2 FQGNSA. With 3 bases removed from V and 7 bases from J, the gap between germline ends came to 15 bases. CDR3 length equals 14 residues. The CDR3 loop is CASSFNGRATGYTF. The CDR3 DNA is TGTGCCAGCAGCTTTAACGGCAGGGCGACTGGCTACACCTTC.

This chain links TRBV6-5 with TRBJ2-7; the D gene is possibly TRBD2 (5 bases). CDR1 and CDR2 (germline): MNHEY, SVGAGI. V gave up 0 bases and J gave up 5 bases, with 11 bases separating them. There are 14 residues in the CDR3. The DNA of the CDR3 is TGTGCCAGCAGTTACTCTGAGAGGGCGCACGAGCAGTACTTC. Amino acid sequence: CASSYSERAHEQYF.

This clonotype appeared a few times. The CDR3 bases are TGCAGTGCTAGAGATTCACAGCGGTTAGAGACCCAGTACTTC. It specifies CSARDSQRLETQYF. The chain links TRBV20-1 to TRBJ2-5, with D possibly TRBD2 on 5 matching bases. V lost 0 bases and J lost 4, with 12 bases in between. Germline-derived CDR1 and CDR2 are DFQATT and SNEGSKA (reference sequence). The CDR3 covers 14 residues.

The chain employs TRBV20-1 and TRBJ1-6; the D is unclear. The ends were cut back, 3 bases at V and 10 bases at J, with 16 bases in the middle. Per the germline V gene, CDR1 is DFQATT and CDR2 is SNEGSKA (reference sequence). This CDR3 is built from 14 residues. The CDR3 sequence: CSASPARSRSPLHF. The DNA of the CDR3 is TGCAGTGCTAGCCCGGCCAGGTCGAGATCACCCCTCCACTTT.

The chain couples TRBV15 to TRBJ1-2, with TRBD1 as a possible D gene (5 bases). The CDR3 is 14 amino acids. Germline V CDR1 and CDR2: LNHNV, YYDKDF (reference sequence). V gave up 5 bases and J gave up 4 bases, with 14 bases separating them. The CDR3 region is CATSWGQGRYGYTF. Here the CDR3 DNA reads TGTGCCACCAGCTGGGGCCAAGGGCGCTATGGCTACACCTTC.

The chain links TRBV30 to TRBJ2-7, with TRBD2 identical over 11 bases. This CDR3 spans 14 amino acids. V lost 2 bases to trimming and J lost 4 bases; unmatched junction nucleotides: 4. The V gene's germline CDR1 is GTSNPN and CDR2 SVGIG (reference sequence). CDR3 amino acids: CAWSRTSGSYEQYF. For the CDR3, the DNA is TGTGCCTGGAGTCGCACTAGCGGGAGTTACGAGCAGTACTTC.

CDR3 sequence (DNA): TGCAGTGCACCCCCGACTAGCGGGAAATACAATGAGCAGTTCTTC. This translates into CSAPPTSGKYNEQFF. The genes are TRBV20-1 and TRBJ2-1; 11 bases map to TRBD2. V was pared by 6 bases and J by 4 bases, with 8 bases of the junction left unmatched. The CDR3 is 15 residues long. Germline V gene lookup returns CDR1 DFQATT and CDR2 SNEGSKA (reference sequence).

This clonotype has a count of ten or more. The V gene is TRBV20-1, the J gene TRBJ1-6, with unresolved D. The CDR3 is made up of 15 amino acids. Germline V gives CDR1 DFQATT, CDR2 SNEGSKA (reference sequence). Trimming cost V 1 base and J 8 bases, with 15 bases left between them. The chain's CDR3 is CSARVPGGNHSPLHF. The CDR3 DNA is TGCAGTGCTAGAGTTCCCGGAGGGAATCATTCACCCCTCCACTTT.

The V gene is TRBV29-1, the J gene TRBJ2-5, with a weak D call TRBD1 (5 bases). Germline CDR1 is SQVTM and CDR2 is ANQGSEA. The CDR3 has 12 amino acids. Trimming stripped 3 bases from V and 8 bases from J, with 13 bases between. The CDR3 DNA sequence: TGCAGCGTTGACGGTGGGCAGGGTACCCAGTACTTC. It codes for CSVDGGQGTQYF. The entire variable domain, with the rest obtained from reference TRBV29-1 and TRBJ2-5, is as follows: SAVISQKPSRDICQRGTSLTIQCQVDSQVTMMFWYRQQPGQSLTLIATANQGSEATYESGFVIDKFPISRPNLTFSTLTVSNMSPEDSSIYLCSVDGGQGTQYFGPGTRLLVL.